This entry lists 21 T cell receptor beta chains sequenced from one sample in a study of T cell responses to AZD1222 COVID-19 vaccine. The table came from immunoSEQ multiplex PCR; TCRdb's copy has only in-frame clones and leaves some out. The sample records some 150,000 clones, 92% being singletons. The sample here was peripheral blood, taken on day 0 of AZD1222 vaccination. The receptors were sampled from an adult in good health.

V usage is TRBV10-3 and J usage is TRBJ1-3, with TRBD1 matching 9 bases. The CDR3 covers 14 residues. Trimming removed 4 bases from V and 4 bases from J; junction bases left unmatched: 2. Looked up from germline, CDR1 is ENHRY and CDR2 is SYGVKD. CDR3 DNA: TGTGCCATCAGTGGGGACAGGGACGGAAACACCATATATTTT. Its protein is CAISGDRDGNTIYF.

The chain couples TRBV6-6 to TRBJ1-2; 9 bases are a match to TRBD1. V lost 5 bases and J lost 5; bases outside the gene matches: 6. Germline loops: CDR1 MNHNY, CDR2 SVGAGI (reference sequence). There are 14 residues in the CDR3. For the CDR3, the DNA is TGTGCCAGCAGTGTACAGGGGGCAGGTTATGGCTACACCTTC. Translated, it gives CASSVQGAGYGYTF.

The genes are TRBV12-5 and TRBJ2-3, with D perhaps TRBD2 (7 bases). V lost 3 bases and J lost 6, with 19 bases in between. This CDR3 comprises 16 residues. Germline loops: CDR1 LGHNT, CDR2 FRNRAP. CDR3 nucleotide sequence: TGTGCTAGTGGTTTTCAATCGGGGGGCCCGGGGGATACGCAGTATTTT. It is translated as CASGFQSGGPGDTQYF.

The chain links TRBV10-2 to TRBJ2-5; the D gene is possibly TRBD2 (6 bases). Germline-derived CDR1 and CDR2 are WSHSY and SAAADI. This CDR3 region has 13 residues. Trimming removed 6 bases from V and 5 bases from J, with 13 bases in between. The CDR3 DNA follows: TGCGCCAGCAGACTAGCCCCTCTGGAGACCCAGTACTTC. The encoded protein is CASRLAPLETQYF.

The chain links TRBV12-3 or TRBV12-4 to TRBJ2-3; no firm D call. The CDR3 is 12 amino acids. V lost 3 bases and J lost 7, with 8 bases in between. CDR3 sequence reads: CASSFPVHTQYF. The CDR3 DNA sequence: TGTGCCAGCAGTTTCCCCGTTCATACGCAGTATTTT.

The rearrangement links TRBV7-2 to TRBJ1-1; 8 bases match TRBD1. The V gene end was trimmed by 4 bases and the J gene end by 4 bases; junction bases not matched to a gene: 8. The CDR3 is made up of 15 amino acids. In germline, CDR1 is SGHTA, CDR2 FQGNSA. CDR3 loop: CASSSGQGGITEAFF. The CDR3 DNA is TGTGCCAGCAGCTCCGGACAGGGCGGGATCACTGAAGCTTTCTTT.

The chain recombines TRBV2 with TRBJ1-6; 7 bases align to TRBD1. J was trimmed by 7 bases and V by 6 bases; bases with no gene match: 9. The CDR3 is 15 residues long. Germline-derived CDR1 and CDR2 are SNHLY and FYNNEI. CDR3 DNA: TGTGCCAGCAGGGAGTCGGACAGGAGGAATTCACCCCTCCACTTT. Its protein is CASRESDRRNSPLHF.

The chain recombines TRBV3-1 (or the pseudogene TRBV3-2) with TRBJ1-1; D unresolved. This CDR3 is built from 11 residues. Per germline, CDR1 LGHDT and CDR2 YNNKEL (reference sequence). Between the trimmed V and J ends, which lost 5 bases and 2 bases, there was a span of 3 bases. The CDR3 DNA sequence: TGTGCCAGCAGCGTCAACACTGAAGCTTTCTTT. This translates into CASSVNTEAFF.

This chain joins TRBV6-2 or TRBV6-3 and TRBJ1-1; 7 bases agree with TRBD1. This CDR3 has 14 amino acids. Germline V gene data show CDR1 as MNHEY and CDR2 as SVGEGT. J was trimmed by 4 bases and V by 5 bases; bases with no gene match: 7. The CDR3 is CASSATGVRTEAFF. In DNA, the CDR3 is TGTGCCAGCAGTGCAACAGGGGTACGCACTGAAGCTTTCTTT.

The chain employs TRBV9 and TRBJ2-1; TRBD2 matches 10 bases. This CDR3 spans 15 amino acids. Germline CDR1 and CDR2: SGDLS and YYNGEE. The junction had 5 bases not matched to a gene; V was cut back by 4 bases and J by 4 bases. CDR3 region: CASSSGLAAYNEQFF. The DNA for the CDR3 is TGTGCCAGCAGCTCTGGACTAGCGGCTTACAATGAGCAGTTCTTC.

The chain is built from TRBV27 and TRBJ2-3; 11 bases are a match to TRBD1. The CDR3 has 13 amino acids. Germline loops: CDR1 MNHEY, CDR2 SMNVEV (reference sequence). Trimming at V came to 3 bases and at J to 9 bases, leaving 2 bases not matched to a gene. CDR3 nucleotides: TGTGCCAGCAGTTTGGGGGACAGGGGGACGCAGTATTTT. Translating gives CASSLGDRGTQYF.

In its sample, this clone was seen once. The chain combines TRBV5-6 with TRBJ1-2; the match to TRBD1 covers 7 bases. Germline CDR1 is SGHDT and CDR2 is YYEEEE. Trimming cost V 3 bases and J 2 bases; bases outside gene matches: 10. CDR3 length: 16 residues. The CDR3 reads CASSYYEQGKNYGYTF. Here the CDR3 DNA reads TGTGCCAGCAGCTACTACGAACAGGGGAAGAACTATGGCTACACCTTC.

The genes are TRBV7-9 and TRBJ2-2, with D tentatively TRBD1 (5 bases). This CDR3 has 15 residues. Trimming took 1 base from V and 6 from J, leaving 12 bases between them. Germline CDR1 reads SEHNR; CDR2 reads FQNEAQ (reference sequence). This chain's CDR3 is CASSLGSRVSGELFF. The DNA for the CDR3 is TGTGCCAGCAGCTTAGGGAGCAGGGTATCCGGGGAGCTGTTTTTT.

The V gene is TRBV5-1, the J gene TRBJ2-5; D may correspond to TRBD1 or TRBD2 (7 bases each). The V end was cut by 2 bases, the J end by 5 bases, with 16 bases between. The CDR3 extends over 15 amino acids. Germline-derived CDR1 and CDR2 are SGHRS and YFSETQ. As DNA, the CDR3 is TGCGCCAGCAGCTTTGATACAGGGGAGGGGGAGACCCAGTACTTC. It specifies CASSFDTGEGETQYF.

The V call is TRBV12-3 or TRBV12-4, the J call TRBJ1-6; 10 nucleotides align to TRBD1. The V gene end was trimmed by 3 bases and the J gene end by 10 bases; junction bases not matched to a gene: 0. The CDR3 length is 13 residues. CDR3 bases: TGTGCCAGCAGTTTGACAGGGGGCTCACCCCTCCACTTT. Protein sequence: CASSLTGGSPLHF.

The chain joins TRBV19 to TRBJ2-6; unclear D gene. V gave up 5 bases and J gave up 0 bases, with 8 bases separating them. This CDR3 has 15 residues. The germline gives CDR1 LNHDA, CDR2 SQIVND (reference sequence). The CDR3 nucleotides are TGTGCCAGTAGTCCTGTTTCCTCTGGGGCCAACGTCCTGACTTTC. Amino acid sequence: CASSPVSSGANVLTF.

This chain links TRBV2 with TRBJ2-4; 12 bases agree with TRBD1. Germline V gene data show CDR1 as SNHLY and CDR2 as FYNNEI. The CDR3 is 15 residues long. Losses at the gene ends were 4 bases for V and 7 bases for J; bases not matched to a gene: 5. The CDR3 DNA follows: TGTGCCAGCAGTGCCGGGACAGGGGGCTTGAACATTCAGTACTTC. As protein: CASSAGTGGLNIQYF.

This chain connects TRBV28 to TRBJ2-5; D not resolved. Trimming cost V 7 bases and J 5 bases, with 11 bases left between them. CDR1 and CDR2 from the germline V gene are MDHEN and SYDVKM. CDR3 size: 12 residues. The CDR3 reads CASTSNFETQYF. The CDR3 DNA follows: TGTGCCAGCACCAGCAACTTTGAGACCCAGTACTTC.

This clone was counted once. The V gene is TRBV4-3, the J gene TRBJ1-1; 8 nucleotides line up with TRBD1. Germline CDR1 and CDR2: LGHNA and YSLEER. There are 14 residues in the CDR3. V dropped 1 base and J dropped 8; count of bases not matched to a gene: 6. The CDR3 DNA reads TGCGCCAGCAGCCAAGCCCCAGGGGGCGCAGAAGCTTTCTTT. Amino acid sequence: CASSQAPGGAEAFF.

The J gene is TRBJ2-5, the V gene TRBV5-6, with D perhaps matching TRBD2 (5 bases). The CDR3 sequence is 13 residues long. The germline gives CDR1 SGHDT, CDR2 YYEEEE. Deletions cut 7 bases from V and 2 bases from J, with 12 bases between. CDR3 protein: CASHHPGQETQYF. In DNA, the CDR3 is TGTGCCAGCCATCACCCGGGGCAAGAGACCCAGTACTTC.

The chain links TRBV19 to TRBJ1-2; D gene ambiguous. The CDR3 has 13 amino acids. The V end lost 9 bases, the J end lost 1 base, and 12 bases lay between the germline ends. The germline gives CDR1 LNHDA, CDR2 SQIVND (reference sequence). In DNA form, the CDR3 reads TGTGCCAGCCAAAGAAACCGTAACTATGGCTACACCTTC. It is translated as CASQRNRNYGYTF. Combining the CDR3 with reference TRBV19 and TRBJ1-2 gives the whole variable domain DGGITQSPKYLFRKEGQNVTLSCEQNLNHDAMYWYRQDPGQGLRLIYYSQIVNDFQKGDIAEGYSVSREKKESFPLTVTSAQKNPTAFYLCASQRNRNYGYTFGSGTRLTVV.